This is a list of T cell receptor beta chains from one sample in a study of response to subunit inactivated influenza vaccine. TCRdb itself ran the RT-PCR reads through MiXCR, one entry per CDR3 protein. Of just under 250,000 distinct CDR3 sequences listed, about 12% are singletons. Sequences were derived from non-naive T cells sorted from PBMCs, sampled less than 15 days before vaccination. The receptors here all came from a man aged 45-65 years who received an inactivated influenza vaccine. Both conserved end residues are part of each CDR3. A D gene is named only where the DNA matches it firmly. Size is omitted from some rows. Given values are once, few, many or a class for expanded clones.

.,TRBV5-1,TRBJ2-1,.,CASSLEGSTGNEQFF,TGCGCCAGCAGCTTAGAGGGGAGCACGGGGAATGAGCAGTTCTTC
.,TRBV20-1,TRBJ2-6,TRBD2,CSAGGRGSGANVLTF,TGCAGTGCTGGAGGGAGGGGCTCTGGGGCCAACGTCCTGACTTTC
few,TRBV5-6,TRBJ1-2,.,CASSLVGGRQTF,TGTGCCAGCAGCTTGGTCGGGGGAAGACAGACCTTC
.,TRBV4-1,TRBJ1-5,.,CASSQDFLWGLRSGRNQPQHF,TGCGCCAGCAGCCAAGATTTCCTCTGGGGTCTCCGGTCAGGACGCAATCAGCCCCAGCATTTT
many,TRBV7-9,TRBJ2-1,.,CASSTGTTQNEQFF,TGTGCCAGCAGCACCGGGACAACACAAAATGAGCAGTTCTTC
many,TRBV24-1,TRBJ2-3,TRBD2,CATSDFPAGGSTDTQYF,TGTGCCACCAGTGATTTTCCAGCGGGGGGTAGCACAGATACGCAGTATTTT
.,TRBV3-1,TRBJ2-5,TRBD2,CASSQGKGLAGETQYF,TGTGCCAGCAGCCAAGGGAAGGGACTAGCAGGAGAGACCCAGTACTTC
.,TRBV12-3/TRBV12-4,TRBJ2-1,TRBD2,CASSFKGLAGYNEQFF,TGTGCCAGCAGTTTCAAAGGACTAGCGGGATACAATGAGCAGTTCTTC
.,TRBV7-8,TRBJ2-2,.,CASSSGVTGELFF,TGTGCCAGCAGCTCAGGGGTCACCGGGGAGCTGTTTTTT
many,TRBV2,TRBJ1-2,TRBD1,CASRWDRADYGYTF,TGTGCCAGCAGATGGGACAGGGCGGACTATGGCTACACCTTC
few,TRBV7-6,TRBJ2-7,TRBD1,CASSRTGTAYEQYF,TGTGCCAGCAGCCGTACCGGGACAGCCTACGAGCAGTACTTC
few,TRBV7-2,TRBJ2-5,TRBD1,CASSLPSGQQETQYF,TGTGCCAGCAGCTTGCCCTCGGGACAGCAAGAGACCCAGTACTTC
many,TRBV12-3/TRBV12-4,TRBJ2-3,.,CASSSLARGTDTQYF,TGTGCCAGCAGTTCCCTCGCAAGGGGGACAGATACGCAGTATTTT
few,TRBV20-1,TRBJ1-2,.,CSARDLTGGSFNYGYTF,TGCAGTGCTAGAGATCTGACAGGCGGGAGTTTTAACTATGGCTACACCTTC
.,TRBV2,TRBJ2-1,TRBD2,CASSALASGGGPNEQFF,TGTGCCAGCAGTGCGCTGGCTAGCGGGGGGGGGCCCAATGAGCAGTTCTTC
many,TRBV12-3/TRBV12-4,TRBJ2-3,.,CASRTDRTDTQYF,TGTGCCAGCAGAACCGACCGAACAGATACGCAGTATTTT
.,TRBV20-1,TRBJ1-5,.,CSARPYSTSNQPQHF,TGCAGTGCTAGGCCGTATTCAACTAGCAATCAGCCCCAGCATTTT